These 23 T cell receptor beta chains were all obtained from the same sample, sequenced in a study of blood T cell repertoires in COVID-19. This table comes from immunoSEQ multiplex PCR, and its TCRdb copy is limited to in-frame clones, with some not included. The table shows about 270,000 clones, with roughly 84% occurring only once. What was sequenced was peripheral blood. The receptors here all came from a young woman with acute or convalescent COVID-19.

The chain combines TRBV7-8 with TRBJ2-3; D remains ambiguous. CDR1 and CDR2 from the germline V gene are SGHVS and FQNEAQ. V dropped 5 bases and J dropped 2 bases, with 14 bases sitting between them. The CDR3 is made up of 15 amino acids. The CDR3 nucleotides read TGTGCCAGCAGCCCCCGCCTCCAACTCACAGATACGCAGTATTTT. Encoded protein: CASSPRLQLTDTQYF.

J is TRBJ2-1 and V is TRBV5-8, with 10 nucleotides matching TRBD1. V gave up 0 bases and J gave up 4 bases; unmatched junction bases: 4. The V gene's germline CDR1 is SGHTS and CDR2 YDEGEE. The CDR3 runs 16 residues. CDR3 residues: CASSLALGQGYNEQFF. The CDR3 DNA sequence: TGTGCCAGCAGCTTGGCCTTGGGACAGGGGTACAATGAGCAGTTCTTC.

The chain recombines TRBV7-2 with TRBJ2-5, with TRBD2 matching 8 bases. Trimming cost V 6 bases and J 7 bases; bases outside gene matches: 7. Germline CDR1 SGHTA, CDR2 FQGNSA. The CDR3 runs to 13 residues. Here the CDR3 DNA reads TGTGCCAGCAGACGGAGCGGGAGTGGGACCCAGTACTTC. It yields the protein CASRRSGSGTQYF.

This clone came up once. The chain employs TRBV6-6 and TRBJ2-1; a weak D match, TRBD1 (6 bases). Deletions cut 6 bases from V and 8 bases from J, with 14 bases between. Germline CDR1 MNHNY, CDR2 SVGAGI (reference sequence). The CDR3 is made up of 13 amino acids. The CDR3 coding sequence is TGTGCCAGCAGATCCGGACAGCTCGATGAGCAGTTCTTC. This gives the protein CASRSGQLDEQFF.

To note about this clone: Other DNA variants within this sample encode the same CDR3. The rearrangement links TRBV20-1 to TRBJ2-5; tentatively, D is TRBD2 (5 bases). From germline, CDR1 is DFQATT and CDR2 SNEGSKA (reference sequence). Trimming pared 3 bases from V and 5 bases from J, leaving 10 bases between. The CDR3 spans 12 residues. CDR3 in DNA: TGCAGTGCTAGTCCGACGGGGGAGACCCAGTACTTC. Translated: CSASPTGETQYF.

The CDR3 DNA reads as TGTGCCAGCAGCTTAGTCACAGGCGAAGCTTTCTTT. Translated, it gives CASSLVTGEAFF. The chain uses TRBV11-2 and TRBJ1-1; TRBD1 might be the D (5 bases). In germline, CDR1 is SGHAT, CDR2 FQNNGV. The CDR3 sequence is 12 residues long. The ends were cut back, 1 base at V and 8 bases at J, with 8 bases in the middle.

J is TRBJ2-2 and V is TRBV10-3; 9 bases fit TRBD1. With 4 bases clipped from V and 8 bases from J, the junction kept 5 bases outside the gene matches. Germline CDR1 is ENHRY and CDR2 is SYGVKD. This CDR3 has 14 amino acids. The chain's CDR3 is CAISGTGERGELFF. As DNA, the CDR3 is TGTGCCATCAGTGGGACAGGGGAGAGAGGGGAGCTGTTTTTT.

In this sample, this clone turned up a few times. This chain uses TRBV10-1 with TRBJ1-4, with D perhaps TRBD1 (5 bases). This CDR3 is built from 14 residues. Germline assignment: CDR1 WNHNN and CDR2 SYGVQD (reference sequence). The V and J ends lost 6 bases and 8 bases respectively, with 16 bases between them. CDR3 loop: CASSEGPGREKLFF. The CDR3 nucleotides read TGCGCCAGCAGCGAGGGGCCGGGGAGAGAAAAACTGTTTTTT.

The rearrangement uses TRBV4-2 and TRBJ1-1; the D is unclear. Trimming shortened V by 3 bases and J by 3 bases, and 11 bases separated the two germline ends. This CDR3 is built from 14 residues. The germline V gene encodes CDR1 LGHNA and CDR2 YNFKEQ. The CDR3 protein is CASSHGVGDTEAFF. The CDR3 coding sequence is TGTGCCAGCAGCCACGGGGTTGGGGACACTGAAGCTTTCTTT.

This clone was observed once. The chain has TRBV10-2 and TRBJ1-4; TRBD1 might be the D (5 bases). Deletions cut 2 bases from V and 4 bases from J, with 14 bases between. The CDR3 loop spans 16 amino acids. Germline lookup yields CDR1 WSHSY and CDR2 SAAADI. The CDR3 here is CASSEASDRDNEKLFF. In nucleotides, the CDR3 is TGCGCCAGCAGTGAGGCTTCCGACAGAGATAATGAAAAACTGTTTTTT.

This chain links TRBV24-1 with TRBJ2-2; D is perhaps TRBD1 (6 bases). V dropped 6 bases and J dropped 3 bases, with 13 bases sitting between them. This CDR3 comprises 15 residues. From germline, CDR1 is KGHDR and CDR2 SFDVKD. DNA of the CDR3: TGTGCCACCAGTAAAGACAGGAGTTACACCGGGGAGCTGTTTTTT. This translates into CATSKDRSYTGELFF.

The CDR3 DNA follows: TGTGCCAGCACCTTCCCGGGACAGGGAGTCGCCGGGGAGCTGTTTTTT. It specifies CASTFPGQGVAGELFF. This sequence joins TRBV7-2 and TRBJ2-2; 9 nucleotides line up with TRBD1. CDR1 is SGHTA, CDR2 FQGNSA, per germline. V was pared by 7 bases and J by 6 bases, with 12 bases of the junction left unmatched. This CDR3 spans 16 amino acids.

The chain has TRBV9 and TRBJ1-2; tentative D call: TRBD1 (6 bases). This CDR3 comprises 15 residues. Germline-derived CDR1 and CDR2 are SGDLS and YYNGEE. V was cut by 0 bases and J by 7 bases, with 16 bases left in between. CDR3 region: CASSVDLGAVGGYTF. The DNA of the CDR3 is TGTGCCAGCAGCGTAGATCTGGGGGCGGTTGGTGGCTACACCTTC.

This CDR3 reads CASAAGTSSTDTQYF. The CDR3, as DNA: TGTGCTAGTGCCGCCGGGACTAGCAGCACAGATACGCAGTATTTT. J is TRBJ2-3 and V is TRBV12-5; 9 bases are a match to TRBD2. Germline V gives CDR1 LGHNT, CDR2 FRNRAP. J was trimmed by 0 bases and V by 7 bases; bases with no gene match: 5. CDR3 length equals 15 residues.

This sequence joins TRBV9 and TRBJ2-1; the D is unclear. Germline CDR1 reads SGDLS; CDR2 reads YYNGEE. V lost 0 bases and J lost 9, with 13 bases in between. The CDR3 runs to 14 residues. The chain's CDR3 is CASSVAKLYGEQFF. Here the CDR3 DNA reads TGTGCCAGCAGCGTAGCTAAACTATATGGTGAGCAGTTCTTC.

The rearrangement uses TRBV3-1 (or the pseudogene TRBV3-2) and TRBJ1-2; D perhaps matches TRBD1 (5 bases). Germline V gives CDR1 LGHDT, CDR2 YNNKEL (reference sequence). Trimming pared 1 base from V and 4 bases from J, leaving 13 bases between. This CDR3 has 15 amino acids. The CDR3, as DNA: TGTGCCAGCAGCCAAGGACAGTCTTTGGTCTATGGCTACACCTTC. Encoded protein: CASSQGQSLVYGYTF.

This clone was detected only once. CDR3 nucleotide sequence: TGTGCCAGCAGTGTCGCGGGAGTCTACAATGAGCAGTTCTTC. Protein: CASSVAGVYNEQFF. This chain joins TRBV27 and TRBJ2-1; 7 bases align to TRBD2. The CDR3 is 14 residues long. Germline lookup yields CDR1 MNHEY and CDR2 SMNVEV (reference sequence). The J segment lost 3 bases and the V segment lost 5 bases, leaving 4 bases of the junction unmatched.

CDR3 sequence reads: CASSIYRRSGANVLTF. The CDR3 bases are TGTGCCAGTAGTATATACAGGCGCTCTGGGGCCAACGTCCTGACTTTC. The rearrangement joins TRBV19 to TRBJ2-6; D perhaps matches TRBD1 (5 bases). CDR3 length: 16 residues. CDR1 is LNHDA, CDR2 SQIVND, per germline (reference sequence). The germline V and J ends were trimmed by 2 bases and 0 bases, with 8 bases remaining between them.

The rearrangement uses TRBV9 and TRBJ2-2; TRBD1 agrees at 7 bases. After removal of 0 bases from V and 5 bases from J, the junction contained 4 bases not matched to a gene. Germline V gene lookup returns CDR1 SGDLS and CDR2 YYNGEE. This CDR3 has 15 residues. CDR3 region: CASSVEDRATGELFF. Written as DNA, the CDR3 is TGTGCCAGCAGCGTAGAAGACAGGGCGACCGGGGAGCTGTTTTTT.

The chain joins TRBV20-1 to TRBJ1-6, with TRBD1 matching over 8 bases. The CDR3 extends over 15 amino acids. Germline loops: CDR1 DFQATT, CDR2 SNEGSKA (reference sequence). J gave up 7 bases and V 3 bases, and 8 bases lay outside the gene matches. For the CDR3, the DNA is TGCAGTGCTAGTGACAGGGGATGGGAGAATTCACCCCTCCACTTT. As protein: CSASDRGWENSPLHF.

Note on this clone: The same CDR3 also results from other DNA sequences found in this sample. The CDR3 bases are TGTGCCAGTAGTATAGGGAGACAGGGGCGCTACAATGAGCAGTTCTTC. This encodes CASSIGRQGRYNEQFF. The chain couples TRBV19 to TRBJ2-1, with 8 bases that match TRBD1. V dropped 1 base and J dropped 3; count of bases not matched to a gene: 5. CDR3 length: 16 amino acids. The V gene's germline CDR1 is LNHDA and CDR2 SQIVND (reference sequence).

This chain links TRBV6-5 with TRBJ1-5; 9 positions match TRBD1. This CDR3 is 15 amino acids long. Losses at the gene ends were 6 bases for V and 4 bases for J; bases not matched to a gene: 7. Germline V CDR1 and CDR2: MNHEY, SVGAGI. CDR3 residues: CASSKDRGENQPQHF. The DNA for the CDR3 is TGTGCCAGCAGCAAGGACAGGGGAGAAAATCAGCCCCAGCATTTT.

This clone occurred many times. The chain joins TRBV11-2 to TRBJ2-1, with 7 nucleotides matching TRBD2. V was clipped by 2 bases and J by 9 bases; unmatched bases: 4. CDR1 is SGHAT and CDR2 is FQNNGV in the germline V gene. CDR3 length equals 13 residues. CDR3 DNA: TGTGCCAGCAGCTTACCTAAGCGGGGTGAGCAGTTCTTC. It yields the protein CASSLPKRGEQFF.